This T cell receptor (beta chain) was obtained from a study of PD-1 blockade in classical Hodgkin lymphoma. The patients all showed relapse after autologous stem cell transplantation, while their brentuximab vedotin exposure varied. The CDR3 contains 14 residues. The germline V gene encodes CDR1 MNHEY and CDR2 SMNVEV (reference sequence). The V end was cut by 6 bases, the J end by 0 bases, with 9 bases between. Assay: immunoSEQ multiplex PCR; the TCRdb copy retains only in-frame clones and omits some. The table shows over 50,000 clones, with roughly 80% occurring only once. This TCR was recovered from a human donor with classical Hodgkin lymphoma. The chain recombines TRBV27 with TRBJ1-3; D uncertain. The specimen comprised peripheral blood mononuclear cells (PBMCs), sampled at baseline. CDR3 coding DNA: TGTGCCAGCAGCCCAAACCTCTCTGGAAACACCATATATTTT. Protein product: CASSPNLSGNTIYF.